Shown below are 22 T cell receptor beta chains from a single sample sequenced in a study of blood T cell repertoires in COVID-19. The data were produced by immunoSEQ multiplex PCR, yet TCRdb's version contains in-frame clones alone and is incomplete. The sample shows around 250,000 clones, about 89% of them seen only once. Sequenced sample: peripheral blood. Source of these receptors: a middle-aged woman who had recovered from COVID-19.

The J gene is TRBJ2-1, the V gene TRBV11-2; D might be TRBD1 (5 bases). CDR1 and CDR2 (germline): SGHAT, FQNNGV. Trimming removed 5 bases from V and 4 bases from J, with 15 bases in between. There are 15 residues in the CDR3. In DNA, the CDR3 is TGTGCCAGCAGCCACCTGGGGCTACCTTACAATGAGCAGTTCTTC. Residues: CASSHLGLPYNEQFF.

Note on this clone: Other DNA sequences within the sample encode an identical CDR3. The genes are TRBV28 and TRBJ1-1; weak D call: TRBD1 (5 bases). Germline CDR1 MDHEN, CDR2 SYDVKM. Trimming left V 6 bases short and J 1 base short, with 9 bases between. This CDR3 region has 13 residues. The DNA for the CDR3 is TGTGCCAGCAGCCCCAGGGAGAACACTGAAGCTTTCTTT. Residues: CASSPRENTEAFF.

V is TRBV9 and J is TRBJ2-2; TRBD2 aligns across 8 bases. The CDR3 is 18 amino acids. Germline V gene data show CDR1 as SGDLS and CDR2 as YYNGEE. V lost 3 bases and J lost 0; bases outside the gene matches: 10. The CDR3 protein is CASSAHIVAGTNTGELFF. DNA for the CDR3: TGTGCCAGCAGCGCCCATATCGTAGCGGGAACGAACACCGGGGAGCTGTTTTTT.

This chain links TRBV4-1 with TRBJ2-2, with TRBD1 matching over 8 bases. CDR3 length: 16 residues. V shed 0 bases and J 7 bases; nucleotides not matched to a gene: 7. Germline values: CDR1 MGHRA, CDR2 YSYEKL. This CDR3 reads CASSQDAGGAVGELFF. In nucleotides, the CDR3 is TGCGCCAGCAGCCAAGATGCAGGGGGCGCCGTCGGGGAGCTGTTTTTT.

The chain recombines TRBV7-9 with TRBJ2-6, with 8 bases that match TRBD1. Per germline, CDR1 SEHNR and CDR2 FQNEAQ (reference sequence). The V segment lost 5 bases and the J segment 2 bases; nucleotides outside the gene matches: 5. The CDR3 totals 16 residues. The CDR3 DNA sequence: TGTGCCAGCAGCGTCGCAGGGGGCGCTGGGGCCAACGTCCTGACTTTC. This sequence encodes CASSVAGGAGANVLTF. Full variable domain (remainder filled in from reference TRBV7-9 and TRBJ2-6): DTGVSQNPRHKITKRGQNVTFRCDPISEHNRLYWYRQTLGQGPEFLTYFQNEAQLEKSRLLSDRFSAERPKGSFSTLEIQRTEQGDSAMYLCASSVAGGAGANVLTFGAGSRLTVL.

The gene calls are TRBV6-2 or TRBV6-3 and TRBJ2-7, with 9 bases aligning to TRBD1. The CDR3 runs to 14 residues. Trimming cost V 6 bases and J 5 bases; bases outside gene matches: 8. The germline CDR1 and CDR2 sequences are MNHEY and SVGEGT. The CDR3 DNA reads as TGTGCCAGCAGCCGGGACAGGGATTACGACGAGCAGTACTTC. It translates to CASSRDRDYDEQYF.

The chain links TRBV28 to TRBJ1-1; D might be TRBD1 (6 bases). Germline CDR1 and CDR2: MDHEN and SYDVKM. The V and J ends lost 5 bases and 1 base respectively, with 14 bases between them. The CDR3 runs to 15 residues. DNA for the CDR3: TGTGCCAGCAGTCCGGTCGGACAGAGGAACACTGAAGCTTTCTTT. Translation gives CASSPVGQRNTEAFF.

The gene calls are TRBV7-3 and TRBJ2-5, with 10 bases identical to TRBD2. The CDR3 spans 16 residues. J was trimmed by 2 bases and V by 3 bases; bases with no gene match: 6. CDR1 and CDR2 (germline): SGHTA, FQGTGA. The CDR3 sequence is CASSLVAGGRQETQYF. The CDR3 DNA follows: TGTGCCAGCAGCTTGGTAGCGGGAGGTCGTCAAGAGACCCAGTACTTC.

The gene calls are TRBV7-3 and TRBJ2-1; 12 bases fit TRBD2. The CDR3 loop spans 14 amino acids. Germline V gene data show CDR1 as SGHTA and CDR2 as FQGTGA. Trimming took 4 bases from V and 9 from J; bases not matched to a gene: 4. CDR3 protein: CASSWTSGIAEQFF. CDR3 nucleotides: TGTGCCAGCAGCTGGACTAGCGGGATCGCTGAGCAGTTCTTC.

V is TRBV5-8 and J is TRBJ2-7; 11 bases are shared with TRBD1. The CDR3 spans 15 residues. Germline-derived CDR1 and CDR2 are SGHTS and YDEGEE. Germline trimming cut 1 base from V and 2 bases from J; bases unmatched to any gene: 2. The chain's CDR3 is CASSLWGQGAYEQYF. DNA of the CDR3: TGTGCCAGCAGCTTGTGGGGACAGGGGGCCTACGAGCAGTACTTC.

The table lists this clone with a few counts. The chain employs TRBV28 and TRBJ1-5; tentatively, D is TRBD1 (5 bases). The CDR3 loop spans 13 amino acids. Trimming shortened V by 8 bases and J by 7 bases, and 15 bases separated the two germline ends. In germline, CDR1 is MDHEN, CDR2 SYDVKM. CDR3 amino acids: CASATRVGQPQHF. The CDR3 bases are TGTGCCAGCGCGACCAGGGTCGGGCAGCCCCAGCATTTT.

CDR3 nucleotides: TGTGCCAGCAGCTTAAGCGCAGGGACATCCTACGAGCAGTACTTC. It codes for CASSLSAGTSYEQYF. The genes are TRBV7-8 and TRBJ2-7, with a possible D match to TRBD1 (6 bases). Trimming pared 2 bases from V and 1 base from J, leaving 12 bases between. This CDR3 is 15 amino acids long. In germline, CDR1 is SGHVS, CDR2 FQNEAQ.

This clone has only one observation. Other DNA variants within this sample encode the same CDR3. V gene TRBV18 combines with J gene TRBJ2-7; TRBD1 is a possible D gene (5 bases). The length of the CDR3 is 12 residues. The germline CDR1 and CDR2 sequences are KGHSH and LQKENI. V gave up 3 bases and J gave up 4 bases, with 7 bases separating them. The chain's CDR3 is CASSPDSYEQYF. The DNA of the CDR3 is TGTGCCAGCTCACCCGACAGTTACGAGCAGTACTTC.

The rearrangement links TRBV27 to TRBJ1-1; 10 bases line up with TRBD1. Germline trimming cut 6 bases from V and 0 bases from J; bases unmatched to any gene: 7. The germline gives CDR1 MNHEY, CDR2 SMNVEV (reference sequence). The CDR3 has 16 residues. The DNA of the CDR3 is TGTGCCAGCAGCCGAGACAGGGGGCTGATGAACACTGAAGCTTTCTTT. Amino acid sequence: CASSRDRGLMNTEAFF.

This clone has just a few counts. This chain links TRBV10-3 with TRBJ1-5; D is ambiguous. This CDR3 is 13 amino acids long. The V gene's germline CDR1 is ENHRY and CDR2 SYGVKD. Trimming took 2 bases from V and 6 from J, leaving 8 bases between them. The CDR3 DNA is TGTGCCATCAGTGAGGAGCAAAGTCAGCCCCAGCATTTT. Translated, it gives CAISEEQSQPQHF.

The DNA for the CDR3 is TGTGCCAGCAGCGTTAGCTCCGACGGGGACTACGAGCAGTACTTC. It specifies CASSVSSDGDYEQYF. The chain has TRBV13 and TRBJ2-7, with D tentatively TRBD2 (5 bases). Trimming shortened V by 5 bases and J by 3 bases, and 17 bases separated the two germline ends. CDR3 length: 15 amino acids. Germline V CDR1 and CDR2: PRHDT, FYEKMQ (reference sequence).

The chain carries TRBV7-6 and TRBJ1-3; tentative D call: TRBD1 (5 bases). The germline V gene encodes CDR1 SGHVS and CDR2 FNYEAQ. The CDR3 extends over 17 amino acids. Trimming left V 1 base short and J 0 bases short, with 13 bases between. The CDR3 DNA reads TGTGCCAGCAGCTTAGGTGCGGGGCCAAACTCTGGAAACACCATATATTTT. It codes for CASSLGAGPNSGNTIYF.

This clone has just a few counts. The V gene is TRBV4-2, the J gene TRBJ1-2, with D possibly matching TRBD1 (5 bases). The CDR3 spans 15 residues. CDR1 and CDR2 (germline): LGHNA, YNFKEQ. V was pared by 0 bases and J by 7 bases, with 15 bases between. The CDR3 DNA reads as TGTGCCAGCAGCCAAGATCGGCAGGGCTTGGGTGGCTACACCTTC. Translated, it gives CASSQDRQGLGGYTF.

The chain couples TRBV10-2 to TRBJ1-3; perhaps TRBD1 as D (5 bases). Trimming removed 2 bases at V and 1 base at J, with 6 bases between. The germline CDR1 and CDR2 sequences are WSHSY and SAAADI. The CDR3 covers 14 residues. The chain's CDR3 is CASSEPGSGNTIYF. The CDR3 DNA follows: TGCGCCAGCAGTGAGCCAGGGTCTGGAAACACCATATATTTT.

The chain is built from TRBV7-9 and TRBJ2-7; 8 bases fit TRBD2. The length of the CDR3 is 16 residues. Germline values: CDR1 SEHNR, CDR2 FQNEAQ (reference sequence). Trimming cost V 2 bases and J 1 base; bases outside gene matches: 7. This CDR3 reads CASSLSYSGVSYEQYF. DNA of the CDR3: TGTGCCAGCAGCTTAAGTTATAGCGGGGTTTCCTACGAGCAGTACTTC. The variable domain in full, with the rest retrieved from reference TRBV7-9 and TRBJ2-7, is DTGVSQNPRHKITKRGQNVTFRCDPISEHNRLYWYRQTLGQGPEFLTYFQNEAQLEKSRLLSDRFSAERPKGSFSTLEIQRTEQGDSAMYLCASSLSYSGVSYEQYFGPGTRLTVT.

The chain uses TRBV7-9 and TRBJ2-3; TRBD2 is a possible D gene (7 bases). Trimming pared 4 bases from V and 2 bases from J, leaving 13 bases between. Germline V gives CDR1 SEHNR, CDR2 FQNEAQ (reference sequence). The CDR3 has 15 residues. CDR3 bases: TGTGCCAGCAGCTCGCAGGGGAGGGCCACAGATACGCAGTATTTT. The encoded protein is CASSSQGRATDTQYF.

The rearrangement links TRBV4-1 to TRBJ1-1, with 8 bases identical to TRBD1. Germline assignment: CDR1 MGHRA and CDR2 YSYEKL. The CDR3 sequence is 14 residues long. Trimming at V came to 2 bases and at J to 4 bases, leaving 3 bases not matched to a gene. The CDR3 DNA follows: TGCGCCAGCAGCCAACTTGGGACAGGCACTGAAGCTTTCTTT. Its protein is CASSQLGTGTEAFF.